This T cell receptor beta chain was observed in a study of blood T cell repertoires in COVID-19. Whole-study context: Acute and convalescent COVID-19 specimens originated in the United States, Italy and Spain.

Participant reports of clinical history set cohort assignment. The method was immunoSEQ multiplex PCR; TCRdb's version includes in-frame clones alone and lacks a portion of them. The table lists 320,000 or so clones, around 90% of them singletons, with approximately 4.7% in the top ten. Comment on this clone: Other DNA sequences from this sample encode an identical CDR3 as well.

Germline V gives CDR1 KGHSH, CDR2 LQKENI. The V segment lost 3 bases and the J segment 4 bases; nucleotides outside the gene matches: 2. The CDR3 covers 14 residues. The chain is built from TRBV18 and TRBJ2-7; 11 bases align to TRBD1. The receptor was derived from a man aged 55 to 70 who had recovered from COVID-19. Sequenced: PBMCs or T cells enriched from blood (not recorded which). This chain's CDR3 is CASSPGTGGYEQYF. CDR3 sequence (DNA): TGTGCCAGCTCACCCGGGACAGGGGGATACGAGCAGTACTTC.